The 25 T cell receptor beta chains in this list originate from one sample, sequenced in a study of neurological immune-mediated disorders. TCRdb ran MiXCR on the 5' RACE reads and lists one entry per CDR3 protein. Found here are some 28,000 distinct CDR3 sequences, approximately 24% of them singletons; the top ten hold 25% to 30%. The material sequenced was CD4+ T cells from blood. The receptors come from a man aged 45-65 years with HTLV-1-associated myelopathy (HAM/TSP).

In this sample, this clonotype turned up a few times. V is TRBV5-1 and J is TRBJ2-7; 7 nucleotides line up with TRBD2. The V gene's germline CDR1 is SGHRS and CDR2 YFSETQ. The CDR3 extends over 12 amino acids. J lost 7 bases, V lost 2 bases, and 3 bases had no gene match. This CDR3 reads CASSFRAGEQYF. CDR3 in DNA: TGCGCCAGCAGCTTCCGAGCGGGAGAGCAGTACTTC.

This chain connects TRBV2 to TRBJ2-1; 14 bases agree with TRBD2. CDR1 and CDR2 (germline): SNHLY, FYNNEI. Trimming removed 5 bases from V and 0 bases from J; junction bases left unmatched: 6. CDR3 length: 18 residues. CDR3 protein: CASSRLGTSGSSYNEQFF. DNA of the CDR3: TGTGCCAGCAGTAGGCTAGGGACTAGCGGGAGCTCCTACAATGAGCAGTTCTTC.

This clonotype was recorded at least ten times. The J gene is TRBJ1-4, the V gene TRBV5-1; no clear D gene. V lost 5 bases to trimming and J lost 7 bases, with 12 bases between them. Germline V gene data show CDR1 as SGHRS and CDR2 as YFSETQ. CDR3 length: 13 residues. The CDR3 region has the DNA TGCGCCAGCAGGCCTACCGAGGGTGAAAAACTGTTTTTT. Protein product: CASRPTEGEKLFF. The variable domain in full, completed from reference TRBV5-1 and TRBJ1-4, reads KAGVTQTPRYLIKTRGQQVTLSCSPISGHRSVSWYQQTPGQGLQFLFEYFSETQRNKGNFPGRFSGRQFSNSRSEMNVSTLELGDSALYLCASRPTEGEKLFFGSGTQLSVL.

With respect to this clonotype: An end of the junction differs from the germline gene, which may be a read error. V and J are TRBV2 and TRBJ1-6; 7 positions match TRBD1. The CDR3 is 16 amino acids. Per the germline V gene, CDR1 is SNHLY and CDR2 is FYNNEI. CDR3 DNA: TGTGCTAGCAGTGGGTCGGGACAGAGAGATAATTCATCCCTCCACTTT. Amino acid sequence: CASSGSGQRDNSSLHF.

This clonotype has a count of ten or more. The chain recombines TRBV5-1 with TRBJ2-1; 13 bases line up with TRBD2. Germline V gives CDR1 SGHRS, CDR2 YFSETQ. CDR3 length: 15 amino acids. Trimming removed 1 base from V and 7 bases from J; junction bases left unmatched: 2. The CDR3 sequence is CASSLTSGGANEQFF. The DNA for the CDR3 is TGCGCCAGCAGCTTGACTAGCGGGGGGGCTAATGAGCAGTTCTTC.

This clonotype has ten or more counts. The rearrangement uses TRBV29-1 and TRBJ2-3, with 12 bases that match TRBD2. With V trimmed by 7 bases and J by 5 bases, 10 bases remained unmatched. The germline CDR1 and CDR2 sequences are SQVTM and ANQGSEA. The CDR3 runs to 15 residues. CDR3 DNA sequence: TGCAGCGGCATGACTAGCGGGAGCCCAAAAGATACGCAGTATTTT. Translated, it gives CSGMTSGSPKDTQYF.

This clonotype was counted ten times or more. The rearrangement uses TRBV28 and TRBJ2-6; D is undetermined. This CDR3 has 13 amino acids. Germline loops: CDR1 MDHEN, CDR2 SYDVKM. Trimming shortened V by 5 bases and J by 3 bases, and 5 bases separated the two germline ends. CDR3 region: CASSRVGANVLTF. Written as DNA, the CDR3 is TGTGCCAGCAGTAGGGTTGGGGCCAACGTCCTGACTTTC.

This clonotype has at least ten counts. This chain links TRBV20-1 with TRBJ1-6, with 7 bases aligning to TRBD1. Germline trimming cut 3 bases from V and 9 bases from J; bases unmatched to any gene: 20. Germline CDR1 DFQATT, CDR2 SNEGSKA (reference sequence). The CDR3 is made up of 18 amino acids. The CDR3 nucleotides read TGCAGTGCTAGTAACAGGAAGTTTAGTCAGGGGGTTCGTTCACCCCTCCACTTT. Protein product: CSASNRKFSQGVRSPLHF.

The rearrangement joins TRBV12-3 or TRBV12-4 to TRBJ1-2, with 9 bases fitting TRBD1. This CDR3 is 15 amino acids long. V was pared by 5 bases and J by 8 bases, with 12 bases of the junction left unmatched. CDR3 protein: CASSPTPGQGRGYTF. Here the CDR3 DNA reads TGTGCCAGCAGTCCTACTCCCGGACAGGGGAGAGGCTACACCTTC.

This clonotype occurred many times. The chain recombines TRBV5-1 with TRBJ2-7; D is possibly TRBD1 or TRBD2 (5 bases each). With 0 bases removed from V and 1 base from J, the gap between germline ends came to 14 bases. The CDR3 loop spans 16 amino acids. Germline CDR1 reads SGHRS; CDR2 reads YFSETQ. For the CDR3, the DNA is TGCGCCAGCAGCTTGGATGGGGCGGGCCCTTCCTACGAGCAGTACTTC. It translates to CASSLDGAGPSYEQYF.

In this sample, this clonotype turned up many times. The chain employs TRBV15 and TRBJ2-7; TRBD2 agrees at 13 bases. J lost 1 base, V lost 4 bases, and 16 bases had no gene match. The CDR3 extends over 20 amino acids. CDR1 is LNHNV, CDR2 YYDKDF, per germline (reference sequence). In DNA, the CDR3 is TGTGCCACCAGCACCTGGGGGGCGCTCACTAGCGGGAGGGCTTCCTACGAGCAGTACTTC. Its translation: CATSTWGALTSGRASYEQYF.

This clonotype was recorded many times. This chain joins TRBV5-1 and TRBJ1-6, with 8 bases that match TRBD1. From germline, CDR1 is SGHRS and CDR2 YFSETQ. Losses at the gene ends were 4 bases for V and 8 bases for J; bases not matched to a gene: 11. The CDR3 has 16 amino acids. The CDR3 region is CASSPIRTGSDSPLHF. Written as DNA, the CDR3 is TGCGCCAGCAGCCCCATCCGGACAGGGAGCGATTCACCCCTCCACTTT.

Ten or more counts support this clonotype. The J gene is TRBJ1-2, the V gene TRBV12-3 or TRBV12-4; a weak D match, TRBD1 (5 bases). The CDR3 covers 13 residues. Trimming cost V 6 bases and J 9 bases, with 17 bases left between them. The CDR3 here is CASSEGDVERYTF. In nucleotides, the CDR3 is TGTGCCAGCAGCGAAGGGGATGTCGAGCGCTACACCTTC.

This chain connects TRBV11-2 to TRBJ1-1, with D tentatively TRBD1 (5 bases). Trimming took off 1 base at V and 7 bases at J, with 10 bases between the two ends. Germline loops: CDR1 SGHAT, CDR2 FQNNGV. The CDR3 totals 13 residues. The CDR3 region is CASSLGGRSEAFF. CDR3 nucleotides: TGTGCCAGCAGCTTAGGGGGACGAAGTGAAGCTTTCTTT.

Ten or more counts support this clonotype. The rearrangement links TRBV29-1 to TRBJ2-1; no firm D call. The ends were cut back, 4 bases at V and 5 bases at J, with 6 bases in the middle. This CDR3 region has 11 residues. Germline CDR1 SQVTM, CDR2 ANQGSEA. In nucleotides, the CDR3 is TGCAGCGTTGCCCGGGACAATGAGCAGTTCTTC. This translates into CSVARDNEQFF.

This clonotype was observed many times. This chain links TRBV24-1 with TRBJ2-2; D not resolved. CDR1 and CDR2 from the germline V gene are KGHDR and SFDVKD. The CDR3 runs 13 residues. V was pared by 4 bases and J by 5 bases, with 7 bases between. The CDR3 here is CATSEKITGELFF. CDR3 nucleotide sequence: TGTGCCACCAGTGAAAAGATAACCGGGGAGCTGTTTTTT.

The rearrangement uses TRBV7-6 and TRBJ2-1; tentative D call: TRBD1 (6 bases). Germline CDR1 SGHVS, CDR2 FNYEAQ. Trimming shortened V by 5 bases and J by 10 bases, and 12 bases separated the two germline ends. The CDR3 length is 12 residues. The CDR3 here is CASSPTGTEQFF. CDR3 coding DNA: TGTGCCAGCAGCCCAACAGGGACCGAGCAGTTCTTC.

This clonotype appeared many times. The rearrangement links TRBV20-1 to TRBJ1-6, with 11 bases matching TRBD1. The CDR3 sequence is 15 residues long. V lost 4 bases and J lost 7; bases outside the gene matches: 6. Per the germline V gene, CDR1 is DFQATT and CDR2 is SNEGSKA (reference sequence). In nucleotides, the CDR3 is TGCAGTGCTAAGGACAGGGGGCTGCAGAATTCACCCCTCCACTTT. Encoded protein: CSAKDRGLQNSPLHF.

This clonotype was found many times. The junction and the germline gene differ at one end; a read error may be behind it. The CDR3 loop is CASSLAQGGVGYSF. The CDR3 DNA reads TGTGCCAGCAGCTTAGCGCAGGGTGGGGTGGGCTACTCCTTC. The genes are TRBV7-2 and TRBJ1-2, with a weak D call TRBD1 (5 bases). This CDR3 region has 14 residues. The germline CDR1 and CDR2 sequences are SGHTA and FQGNSA.

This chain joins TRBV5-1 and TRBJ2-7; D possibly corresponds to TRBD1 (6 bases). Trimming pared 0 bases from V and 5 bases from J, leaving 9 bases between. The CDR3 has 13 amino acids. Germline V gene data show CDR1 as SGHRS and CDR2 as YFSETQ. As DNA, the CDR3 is TGCGCCAGCAGCTTGGGGTCAGGGGACGAGCAGTACTTC. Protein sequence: CASSLGSGDEQYF.

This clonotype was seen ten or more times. The CDR3 loop is CASSRRGAGQGGNTIYF. In DNA, the CDR3 is TGTGCCAGCAGCCGAAGGGGAGCGGGACAGGGGGGTAACACCATATATTTT. The J gene is TRBJ1-3, the V gene TRBV3-1; TRBD1 aligns across 11 bases. Germline values: CDR1 LGHDT, CDR2 YNNKEL (reference sequence). This CDR3 spans 17 amino acids. Germline trimming cut 4 bases from V and 7 bases from J; bases unmatched to any gene: 12.

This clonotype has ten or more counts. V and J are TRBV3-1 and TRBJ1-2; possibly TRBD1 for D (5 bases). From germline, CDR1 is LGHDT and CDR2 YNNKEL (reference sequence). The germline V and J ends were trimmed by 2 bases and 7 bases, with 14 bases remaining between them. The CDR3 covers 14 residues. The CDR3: CASSQTGPRVGYTF. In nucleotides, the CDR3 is TGTGCCAGCAGCCAAACCGGGCCCAGGGTTGGCTACACCTTC.

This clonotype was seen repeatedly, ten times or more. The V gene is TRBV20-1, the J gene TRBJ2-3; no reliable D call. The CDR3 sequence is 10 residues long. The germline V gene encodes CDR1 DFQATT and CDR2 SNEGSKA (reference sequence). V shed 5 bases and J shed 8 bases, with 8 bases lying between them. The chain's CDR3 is CSAFQVTQYF. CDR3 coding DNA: TGCAGTGCTTTTCAGGTTACGCAGTATTTT.

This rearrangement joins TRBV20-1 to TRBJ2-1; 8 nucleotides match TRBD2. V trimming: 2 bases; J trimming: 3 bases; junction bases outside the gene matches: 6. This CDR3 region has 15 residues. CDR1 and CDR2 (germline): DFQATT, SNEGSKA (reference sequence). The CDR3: CSARLSGLDYNEQFF. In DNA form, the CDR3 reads TGCAGTGCTAGACTTTCGGGACTAGACTACAATGAGCAGTTCTTC.

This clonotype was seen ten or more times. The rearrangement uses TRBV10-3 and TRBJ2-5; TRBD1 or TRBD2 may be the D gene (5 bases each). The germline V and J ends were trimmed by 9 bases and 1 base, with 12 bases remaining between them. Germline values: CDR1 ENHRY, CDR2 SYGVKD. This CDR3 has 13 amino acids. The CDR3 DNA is TGTGCCATATCCCGGGACGGCCAAGAGACCCAGTACTTC. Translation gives CAISRDGQETQYF.